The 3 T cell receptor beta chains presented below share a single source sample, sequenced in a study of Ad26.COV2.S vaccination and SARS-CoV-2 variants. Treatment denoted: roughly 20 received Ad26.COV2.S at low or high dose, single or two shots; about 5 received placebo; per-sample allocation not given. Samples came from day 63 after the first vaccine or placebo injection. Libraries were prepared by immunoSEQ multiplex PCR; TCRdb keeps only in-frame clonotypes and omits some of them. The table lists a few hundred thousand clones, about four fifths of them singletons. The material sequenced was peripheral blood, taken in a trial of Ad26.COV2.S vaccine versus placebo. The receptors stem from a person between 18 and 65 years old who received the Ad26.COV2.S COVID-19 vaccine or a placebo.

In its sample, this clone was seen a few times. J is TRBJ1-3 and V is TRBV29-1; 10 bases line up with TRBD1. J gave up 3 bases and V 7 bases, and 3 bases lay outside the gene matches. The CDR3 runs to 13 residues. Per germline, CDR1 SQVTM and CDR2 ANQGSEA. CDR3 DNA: TGCAGCGGGGGACAGGGGTTTGGAAACACCATATATTTT. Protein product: CSGGQGFGNTIYF. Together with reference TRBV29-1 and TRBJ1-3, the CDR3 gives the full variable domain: SAVISQKPSRDICQRGTSLTIQCQVDSQVTMMFWYRQQPGQSLTLIATANQGSEATYESGFVIDKFPISRPNLTFSTLTVSNMSPEDSSIYLCSGGQGFGNTIYFGEGSWLTVV.

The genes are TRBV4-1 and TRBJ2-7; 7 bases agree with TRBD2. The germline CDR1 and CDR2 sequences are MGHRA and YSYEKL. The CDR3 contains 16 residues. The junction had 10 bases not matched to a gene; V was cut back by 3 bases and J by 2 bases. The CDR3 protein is CASSHFLAATTYEQYF. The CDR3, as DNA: TGCGCCAGCAGCCATTTTCTAGCGGCTACTACCTACGAGCAGTACTTC.

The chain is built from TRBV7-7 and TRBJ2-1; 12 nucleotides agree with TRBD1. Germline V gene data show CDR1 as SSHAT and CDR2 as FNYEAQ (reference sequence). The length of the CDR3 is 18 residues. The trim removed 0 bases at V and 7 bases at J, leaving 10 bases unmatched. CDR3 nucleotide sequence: TGTGCCAGCAGCTTAGCTCCCCGGGGACAGGGGGCGAGGAATGAGCAGTTCTTC. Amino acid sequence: CASSLAPRGQGARNEQFF.